One sample yielded the 16 T cell receptor beta chains listed below, sequenced in a study of blood T cell repertoires in COVID-19. The protocol was immunoSEQ multiplex PCR, while the TCRdb copy is restricted to in-frame clones and leaves out a portion. Here the sample spans under 300,000 clones, around 90% being singletons. The sample was peripheral blood. The receptors stem from a woman aged 70-85 years with active or convalescent COVID-19.

J is TRBJ2-7 and V is TRBV12-3 or TRBV12-4, with D tentatively TRBD1 (5 bases). The V gene lost 5 bases and the J gene lost 1 base, with 6 bases spanning the gap. The CDR3 length is 12 residues. The CDR3 here is CASSDRSYEQYF. The CDR3 DNA reads TGTGCCAGCAGTGACAGATCCTACGAGCAGTACTTC.

The gene calls are TRBV19 and TRBJ1-5; 8 bases line up with TRBD1. The germline CDR1 and CDR2 sequences are LNHDA and SQIVND (reference sequence). Unmatched junction bases numbered 14, after V lost 10 bases and J lost 3 bases. The CDR3 runs to 16 residues. The CDR3 loop is CATSQLGQGDNQPQHF. CDR3 DNA sequence: TGTGCCACCTCCCAGTTAGGACAGGGTGACAATCAGCCCCAGCATTTT.

This sequence joins TRBV10-3 and TRBJ2-3; the D gene is possibly TRBD1 (7 bases). CDR1 is ENHRY, CDR2 SYGVKD, per germline. V was clipped by 2 bases and J by 3 bases, with 15 bases between them. There are 16 residues in the CDR3. The CDR3 here is CAISESQGGRTDTQYF. The CDR3 region has the DNA TGTGCCATCAGTGAGAGCCAGGGGGGAAGAACAGATACGCAGTATTTT.

J is TRBJ1-2 and V is TRBV10-2; 7 nucleotides agree with TRBD1. Germline V lookup: CDR1 WSHSY, CDR2 SAAADI. The CDR3 sequence is 13 residues long. J lost 4 bases, V lost 6 bases, and 5 bases had no gene match. The DNA of the CDR3 is TGCGCCAGCAGCAAAGACAGGGTCTATGGCTACACCTTC. It translates to CASSKDRVYGYTF.

With regard to this clone: The junction shows a germline mismatch at one end, possibly a read error. The chain has TRBV11-2 and TRBJ1-2; D possibly corresponds to TRBD1 (6 bases). Germline CDR1 and CDR2: SGHAT and FQNNGV. CDR3 length: 14 amino acids. CDR3 DNA sequence: TGTGCCAGCAGCTTAGCAGGGGTCTTAGACCTCAGATACTTC. Its translation is CASSLAGVLDLRYF.

The J gene is TRBJ2-5, the V gene TRBV9; 7 bases match TRBD2. The V gene end was trimmed by 4 bases and the J gene end by 4 bases; junction bases not matched to a gene: 4. This CDR3 has 13 residues. From germline, CDR1 is SGDLS and CDR2 YYNGEE. CDR3 in amino acids: CASSPGGRETQYF. The CDR3, as DNA: TGTGCCAGCAGCCCCGGGGGGAGAGAGACCCAGTACTTC.

The V gene is TRBV7-2, the J gene TRBJ1-2; D perhaps matches TRBD1 (5 bases). The CDR3 is made up of 15 amino acids. CDR1 is SGHTA, CDR2 FQGNSA, per germline. V was pared by 4 bases and J by 4 bases, with 16 bases between. The CDR3 DNA sequence: TGTGCCAGCAGCTCCCAGATAGGGGTGGCCTATGGCTACACCTTC. Its translation: CASSSQIGVAYGYTF.

This chain joins TRBV24-1 and TRBJ2-2, with D possibly being TRBD2 (5 bases). This CDR3 has 14 amino acids. Per the germline V gene, CDR1 is KGHDR and CDR2 is SFDVKD. The ends were cut back, 0 bases at V and 7 bases at J, with 8 bases in the middle. CDR3 region: CATSDLLGSGELFF. For the CDR3, the DNA is TGTGCCACCAGTGATTTGTTGGGGAGCGGGGAGCTGTTTTTT.

CDR3: CASSQVRGLGGELFF. The CDR3 DNA sequence: TGTGCCAGCAGCCAAGTCAGGGGGCTGGGCGGGGAGCTGTTTTTT. The gene calls are TRBV3-1 (or the pseudogene TRBV3-2) and TRBJ2-2; TRBD1 matches at 8 bases. V shed 1 base, J shed 7 bases, and the junction held 5 bases outside the gene matches. CDR1 LGHDT and CDR2 YNNKEL come from the germline V gene (reference sequence). CDR3 length: 15 amino acids.

The chain is built from TRBV19 and TRBJ1-2, with D unclear. Trimming left V 5 bases short and J 7 bases short, with 14 bases between. CDR1 is LNHDA, CDR2 SQIVND, per germline (reference sequence). This CDR3 contains 13 residues. The CDR3 DNA reads TGTGCCAGTAGTTATCAGGAGGATTTTGGCTACACCTTC. The encoded protein is CASSYQEDFGYTF.

For the CDR3, the DNA is TGTGCCAGCAGTTACTCAGGGGCCTCTAATGAAAAACTGTTTTTT. Its protein product is CASSYSGASNEKLFF. The V and J genes are TRBV6-5 and TRBJ1-4; a possible D gene is TRBD1 (5 bases). Trimming removed 0 bases from V and 3 bases from J, with 8 bases in between. Germline V gene sequence: CDR1 MNHEY, CDR2 SVGAGI. The CDR3 runs 15 residues.

The V call is TRBV12-3 or TRBV12-4, the J call TRBJ2-5, with a possible D match to TRBD1 (5 bases). Trimming took off 3 bases at V and 4 bases at J, with 6 bases between the two ends. The CDR3 length is 12 residues. In DNA form, the CDR3 reads TGTGCCAGCAGTTTTCAGGGAGAGACCCAGTACTTC. Protein: CASSFQGETQYF.

The chain links TRBV7-8 to TRBJ2-7; 10 nucleotides align to TRBD2. CDR1 and CDR2 from the germline V gene are SGHVS and FQNEAQ. The trim removed 6 bases at V and 5 bases at J, leaving 10 bases unmatched. The CDR3 spans 15 residues. The CDR3 loop reads CASRSSGTSADEQYF. CDR3 sequence (DNA): TGTGCCAGCAGGTCTTCCGGGACTAGCGCGGACGAGCAGTACTTC.

V and J are TRBV7-9 and TRBJ2-7, with D possibly being TRBD1 (5 bases). Germline loops: CDR1 SEHNR, CDR2 FQNEAQ (reference sequence). The CDR3 totals 12 residues. V was trimmed by 7 bases and J by 2 bases, leaving 9 bases between them. CDR3 sequence: CASTTGPYEQYF. Here the CDR3 DNA reads TGTGCCAGCACCACAGGTCCCTACGAGCAGTACTTC.

The genes are TRBV7-9 and TRBJ2-7; D gene ambiguous. V lost 4 bases to trimming and J lost 3 bases, with 7 bases between them. The length of the CDR3 is 12 residues. CDR1 and CDR2 (germline): SEHNR, FQNEAQ (reference sequence). The CDR3 is CASSYSGYEQYF. In DNA form, the CDR3 reads TGTGCCAGCAGCTACAGTGGCTACGAGCAGTACTTC. Filled out from reference TRBV7-9 and TRBJ2-7, the complete variable domain reads DTGVSQNPRHKITKRGQNVTFRCDPISEHNRLYWYRQTLGQGPEFLTYFQNEAQLEKSRLLSDRFSAERPKGSFSTLEIQRTEQGDSAMYLCASSYSGYEQYFGPGTRLTVT.

V is TRBV7-9 and J is TRBJ2-1; D remains ambiguous. The CDR3 runs to 11 residues. Trimming left V 5 bases short and J 6 bases short, with 5 bases between. Per germline, CDR1 SEHNR and CDR2 FQNEAQ (reference sequence). CDR3: CASSQFNEQFF. The CDR3 nucleotides are TGTGCCAGCAGCCAGTTCAATGAGCAGTTCTTC.